Ten or more counts support the clone carrying this TCR beta chain. Antigen unknown. The sample originates from a study of T cells in Graves' hyperthyroidism and ophthalmopathy. General study findings and limits: Most expanded thyroid clonotypes above 0.001 also appeared in blood.

V lost 5 bases to trimming and J lost 6 bases; unmatched junction nucleotides: 8. The CDR3 extends over 14 amino acids. The TCR beta CDR3 regions underwent amplification using RNA transcripts as the source. A set of HTBI primers served as the primers for a first-round RT-PCR of the TCR CDR3. TCRdb re-derived calls from the multiplex PCR reads in MiXCR, one entry per CDR3 protein. The sample has 250,000 to 400,000 distinct CDR3 sequences; roughly 13% are singletons. Pregnant or lactating patients were excluded, as were those with uncontrolled infection or other autoimmune disease. The sequenced sample was blood. The chain combines TRBV12-3 or TRBV12-4 with TRBJ2-3, with TRBD1 matching over 7 bases. This clonotype originated in a woman aged 40 to 50 with Graves' ophthalmopathy. The CDR3 sequence is CASSPRTGRDTQYF. The CDR3 coding sequence is TGTGCCAGCAGTCCACGGACAGGACGGGATACGCAGTATTTT.